This entry lists 18 T cell receptor beta chains sequenced from one sample in a study of memory CD4+ T cells and cytomegalovirus serostatus. Libraries were prepared by immunoSEQ multiplex PCR; TCRdb keeps only in-frame clonotypes and omits some of them. The sample carries around 63,000 clones, more than 75% recorded once. Single viable CD3+CD4+CD8-CD45RO+ cells were sorted as the memory CD4+ T cells. The sequenced sample was memory CD4+ T cells from blood. The receptors derive from an adult in good health and CMV-seropositive.

This clone was detected only once. The rearrangement uses TRBV5-4 and TRBJ1-3, with 7 bases fitting TRBD1. CDR1 SGHNT and CDR2 YYREEE come from the germline V gene (reference sequence). The J segment lost 0 bases and the V segment lost 0 bases, leaving 0 bases of the junction unmatched. This CDR3 has 15 residues. Here the CDR3 reads CASSLGTGSGNTIYF. In DNA, the CDR3 is TGTGCCAGCAGCTTGGGGACAGGCTCTGGAAACACCATATATTTT.

This chain connects TRBV28 to TRBJ2-3, with 8 bases lining up with TRBD2. CDR1 MDHEN and CDR2 SYDVKM come from the germline V gene. The CDR3 spans 14 residues. Trimming at V came to 4 bases and at J to 9 bases, leaving 9 bases not matched to a gene. The CDR3 spells CASSSRGGTPTQYF. CDR3 DNA: TGTGCCAGCAGTTCCCGGGGGGGGACTCCGACGCAGTATTTT.

This clone was seen more than once but under ten times. The CDR3 spells CASSSTGVTSTDTQYF. DNA for the CDR3: TGTGCCAGCAGTTCGACAGGGGTCACTAGCACAGATACGCAGTATTTT. The V call is TRBV27, the J call TRBJ2-3; 8 positions agree with TRBD1. V shed 4 bases, J shed 0 bases, and the junction held 6 bases outside the gene matches. The germline V gene has CDR1 MNHEY and CDR2 SMNVEV (reference sequence). This CDR3 is 16 amino acids long.

This chain connects TRBV5-4 to TRBJ2-1, with 9 nucleotides matching TRBD2. This CDR3 is built from 16 residues. V lost 3 bases and J lost 7; bases outside the gene matches: 11. The germline V gene has CDR1 SGHNT and CDR2 YYREEE (reference sequence). The CDR3 DNA reads TGTGCCAGCAGCTCCACGACGCGGGGGGGCTGGAATGAGCAGTTCTTC. This codes for CASSSTTRGGWNEQFF. The full variable domain, in which reference TRBV5-4 and TRBJ2-1 provide the parts outside the CDR3, is ETGVTQSPTHLIKTRGQQVTLRCSSQSGHNTVSWYQQALGQGPQFIFQYYREEENGRGNFPPRFSGLQFPNYSSELNVNALELDDSALYLCASSSTTRGGWNEQFFGPGTRLTVL.

The chain links TRBV2 to TRBJ1-6; D remains unclear. The CDR3 has 12 residues. Germline V lookup: CDR1 SNHLY, CDR2 FYNNEI. V was shortened by 0 bases and J by 13 bases, with 7 bases between the two germline ends. CDR3 sequence (DNA): TGTGCCAGCAGTGAAGCGGACCACCCCCTCCACTTT. Its protein product is CASSEADHPLHF.

The J gene is TRBJ1-5, the V gene TRBV2; 7 bases fit TRBD1. The germline V gene encodes CDR1 SNHLY and CDR2 FYNNEI. The CDR3 runs 15 residues. After removal of 6 bases from V and 0 bases from J, the junction contained 5 bases not matched to a gene. The DNA for the CDR3 is TGTGCCAGCAGGAGGACAGGAGTTAGCAATCAGCCCCAGCATTTT. Translating gives CASRRTGVSNQPQHF.

The V and J genes are TRBV7-9 and TRBJ2-2; TRBD2 aligns across 7 bases. Germline V gene data show CDR1 as SEHNR and CDR2 as FQNEAQ (reference sequence). The ends lost 5 bases at V and 4 bases at J; junction bases unmatched: 7. The CDR3 contains 15 residues. The CDR3 DNA reads TGTGCCAGCAGCCCACGGGTAGCGGGCACCGGGGAGCTGTTTTTT. Translated, it gives CASSPRVAGTGELFF. Looking up the rest from reference TRBV7-9 and TRBJ2-2 gives the full variable domain: DTGVSQNPRHKITKRGQNVTFRCDPISEHNRLYWYRQTLGQGPEFLTYFQNEAQLEKSRLLSDRFSAERPKGSFSTLEIQRTEQGDSAMYLCASSPRVAGTGELFFGEGSRLTVL.

The V gene is TRBV2, the J gene TRBJ2-3; D unclear. The CDR3 consists of 12 residues. CDR1 and CDR2 (germline): SNHLY, FYNNEI. V was clipped by 4 bases and J by 5 bases, with 7 bases between them. The CDR3 sequence: CASSVLGDTQYF. The CDR3 region has the DNA TGTGCCAGCAGTGTGCTGGGAGATACGCAGTATTTT.

CDR3 DNA: TGTGCCAGCAGCTTACGTCGGGCCATCGCTTTCTTT. Residues: CASSLRRAIAFF. J is TRBJ1-1 and V is TRBV5-8; D is unresolved. Germline V gives CDR1 SGHTS, CDR2 YDEGEE. V was clipped by 2 bases and J by 11 bases, with 13 bases between them. The CDR3 totals 12 residues.

The chain uses TRBV6-6 and TRBJ1-1, with no clear D. The V end was cut by 10 bases, the J end by 1 base, with 16 bases between. CDR3 length: 14 residues. CDR1 is MNHNY, CDR2 SVGAGI, per germline (reference sequence). CDR3 amino acids: CAISLTLKNTEAFF. In nucleotides, the CDR3 is TGTGCCATCAGCTTGACCCTAAAGAACACTGAAGCTTTCTTT.

Here the CDR3 DNA reads TGCGCCAGCAGCAGGGGAGGACAGGGTAGTAATGAAAAACTGTTTTTT. Translating it yields CASSRGGQGSNEKLFF. This sequence joins TRBV5-1 and TRBJ1-4; 8 bases line up with TRBD1. The ends lost 4 bases at V and 4 bases at J; junction bases unmatched: 9. CDR1 is SGHRS and CDR2 is YFSETQ in the germline V gene. This CDR3 contains 16 residues.

The rearrangement uses TRBV30 and TRBJ1-5; TRBD1 matches at 7 bases. Germline V lookup: CDR1 GTSNPN, CDR2 SVGIG (reference sequence). J gave up 4 bases and V 3 bases, and 9 bases lay outside the gene matches. The CDR3 has 15 amino acids. The CDR3 coding sequence is TGTGCCTGGAGACCCCGACAGGGTGGAAATCAGCCCCAGCATTTT. Its protein product is CAWRPRQGGNQPQHF. Combining the CDR3 with reference TRBV30 and TRBJ1-5 gives the whole variable domain SQTIHQWPATLVQPVGSPLSLECTVEGTSNPNLYWYRQAAGRGLQLLFYSVGIGQISSEVPQNLSASRPQDRQFILSSKKLLLSDSGFYLCAWRPRQGGNQPQHFGDGTRLSIL.

The chain links TRBV28 to TRBJ1-4; no firm D call. The CDR3 loop spans 13 amino acids. Germline lookup yields CDR1 MDHEN and CDR2 SYDVKM. Trimming stripped 10 bases from V and 0 bases from J, with 9 bases between. CDR3 residues: CATTQTTNEKLFF. The DNA of the CDR3 is TGTGCCACGACTCAGACAACTAATGAAAAACTGTTTTTT.

This sequence joins TRBV5-4 and TRBJ2-2; TRBD2 aligns across 7 bases. The V gene end was trimmed by 1 base and the J gene end by 4 bases; junction bases not matched to a gene: 10. The CDR3 contains 17 residues. Germline V gene lookup returns CDR1 SGHNT and CDR2 YYREEE (reference sequence). The chain's CDR3 is CASSLTHLPGGTGELFF. The CDR3, as DNA: TGTGCCAGCAGCTTGACCCACCTTCCGGGGGGCACCGGGGAGCTGTTTTTT.

The chain uses TRBV28 and TRBJ2-3; D may be TRBD2 (6 bases). In germline, CDR1 is MDHEN, CDR2 SYDVKM. The CDR3 length is 14 residues. The ends were cut back, 8 bases at V and 5 bases at J, with 17 bases in the middle. CDR3 nucleotide sequence: TGTGCCAGCGAGAAAAGGCGGGGAGTAGATACGCAGTATTTT. Translation gives CASEKRRGVDTQYF.

The chain joins TRBV7-2 to TRBJ1-5; no definite D call. The CDR3 is 14 amino acids. With 1 base removed from V and 4 bases from J, the gap between germline ends came to 8 bases. Looked up from germline, CDR1 is SGHTA and CDR2 is FQGNSA. The CDR3 is CASSLVVANQPQHF. The CDR3 nucleotides are TGTGCCAGCAGCTTAGTCGTTGCGAATCAGCCCCAGCATTTT.

The chain links TRBV9 to TRBJ2-2; D gene unclear. Trimming left V 0 bases short and J 1 base short, with 7 bases between. The CDR3 is 15 amino acids. In germline, CDR1 is SGDLS, CDR2 YYNGEE. The CDR3 nucleotides read TGTGCCAGCAGCGTAGGTCTGCGGAACACCGGGGAGCTGTTTTTT. Protein: CASSVGLRNTGELFF.

The V and J genes are TRBV5-6 and TRBJ2-3; D unresolved. Germline loops: CDR1 SGHDT, CDR2 YYEEEE. There are 15 residues in the CDR3. Between the trimmed V and J ends, which lost 0 bases and 1 base, there was a span of 9 bases. The CDR3 nucleotides read TGTGCCAGCAGCTTGGGGCCCTCCGGCACAGATACGCAGTATTTT. This translates into CASSLGPSGTDTQYF.